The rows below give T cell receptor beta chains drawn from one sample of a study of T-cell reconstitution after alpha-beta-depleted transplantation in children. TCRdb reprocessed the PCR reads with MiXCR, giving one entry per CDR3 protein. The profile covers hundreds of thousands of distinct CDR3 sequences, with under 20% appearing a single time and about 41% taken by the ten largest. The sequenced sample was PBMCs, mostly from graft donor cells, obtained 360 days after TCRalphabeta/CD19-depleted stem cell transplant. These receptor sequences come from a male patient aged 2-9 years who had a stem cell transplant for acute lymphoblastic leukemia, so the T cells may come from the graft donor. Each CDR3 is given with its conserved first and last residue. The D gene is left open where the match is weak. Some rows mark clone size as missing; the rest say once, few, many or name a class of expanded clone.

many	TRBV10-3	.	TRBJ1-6	TGTGCCATCAGTGCTCCAGGGTCACCCCTCCACTTT	CAISAPGSPLHF
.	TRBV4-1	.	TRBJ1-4	TGCGCCAGCAGCCCCTTACCCGGGACCGAGAATGAAAAACTGTTTTTT	CASSPLPGTENEKLFF
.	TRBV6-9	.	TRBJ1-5	TGTGCCAGCAGCCTTGGAAGGGGCCTTCGAAATCAGCCCCAGCATTTT	CASSLGRGLRNQPQHF
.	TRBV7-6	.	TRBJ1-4	TGTGCCAGCAGCTTAAGTCCAGAGTCTAATGAAAAACTGTTTTTT	CASSLSPESNEKLFF
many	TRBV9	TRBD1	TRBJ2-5	TGTGCCAGCAGCACGGGACAGGGAGGTTTCGAGACCCAGTACTTC	CASSTGQGGFETQYF
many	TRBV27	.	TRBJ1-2	TGTGCCAGCAGTTTAATCCCGGACCTATATGGCTACACCTTC	CASSLIPDLYGYTF
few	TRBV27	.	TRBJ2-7	TGTGCCAGCACCGCCACAAATTCCTACGAGCAGTACTTC	CASTATNSYEQYF
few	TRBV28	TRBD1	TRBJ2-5	TGTGCCAGCAGCTCGGACAGGCAGGAAGCGAGAAAGGAGACCCAGTACTTC	CASSSDRQEARKETQYF
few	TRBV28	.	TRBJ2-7	TGTGCCAGCAGTTTATGGGACACCCTCTACGAGCAGTACTTC	CASSLWDTLYEQYF
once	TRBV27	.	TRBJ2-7	TGTGCCAGCAGTTCAACGGACAGCTACGAGCAGTACTTC	CASSSTDSYEQYF
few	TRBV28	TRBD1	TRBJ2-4	TGTGCCAGCAGTGACAGGGTCAACATTCAGTACTTC	CASSDRVNIQYF
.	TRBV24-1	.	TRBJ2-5	TGTGCCACCAGTGATTTGGTTCGGGGAGAAGGGGAGACCCAGTACTTC	CATSDLVRGEGETQYF
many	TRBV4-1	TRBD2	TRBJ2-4	TGCGCCAGCAGCCAAGATCGGGAGGAGGCCGATCTAGCCAAAAACATTCAGTACTTC	CASSQDREEADLAKNIQYF
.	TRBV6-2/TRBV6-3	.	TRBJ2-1	TGTGCCAGCAGCCGAATACTAGGGTCGACTACAAATGAGCAGTTCTTC	CASSRILGSTTNEQFF
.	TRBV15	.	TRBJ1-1	TGTGCCACCAGCAGAGATGAGATGTTAAACACTGAAGCTTTCTTT	CATSRDEMLNTEAFF
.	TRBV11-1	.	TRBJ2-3	TGTGCCAGCAGCTTAGCGCTTGTGCGGGGGCGAGAGGATACGCAGTATTTT	CASSLALVRGREDTQYF
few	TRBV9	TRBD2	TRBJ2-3	TGTGCCAGCGGACGGGAGCGGGATGGGGGTACGCAGTATTTT	CASGRERDGGTQYF
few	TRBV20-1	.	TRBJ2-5	TGCAGTGCTCGGAAAGGCGGAGAGACCCAGTACTTC	CSARKGGETQYF
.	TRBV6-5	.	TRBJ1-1	TGTGCCAGCAGTTACTCGAGTCGGGGCACTGAAGCTTTCTTT	CASSYSSRGTEAFF
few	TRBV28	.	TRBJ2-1	TGTGCCAGCAGTTTTGTCGTCTATAACTACAATGAGCAGTTCTTC	CASSFVVYNYNEQFF
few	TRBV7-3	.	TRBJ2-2	TGTGCCAGCAGCTTAGATTACAACGGGGAGCTGTTTTTT	CASSLDYNGELFF
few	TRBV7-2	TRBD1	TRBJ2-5	TGTGCCAGCAGCTTAGACCAAGGACAGGCCGGGCAGACCCAGTACTTC	CASSLDQGQAGQTQYF
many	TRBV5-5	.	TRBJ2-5	TGTGCCAGCAGCTTGGGAGGGCGGGAAGAGACCCAGTACTTC	CASSLGGREETQYF
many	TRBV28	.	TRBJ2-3	TGTGCCAGCAGTTTAAGAGGGGACCTCACAGATACGCAGTATTTT	CASSLRGDLTDTQYF
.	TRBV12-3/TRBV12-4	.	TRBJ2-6	TGTGCCAGCAGTTTAGGGGGTGCCTCTGGGGCCAACGTCCTGACTTTC	CASSLGGASGANVLTF
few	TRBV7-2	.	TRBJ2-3	TGTGCCAGCAGCTTAGCAACGCTGGATACGCAGTATTTT	CASSLATLDTQYF
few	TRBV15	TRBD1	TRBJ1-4	TGTGCCACCAGCAGAGATCCTGGACAGGGAAATGAAAAACTGTTTTTT	CATSRDPGQGNEKLFF
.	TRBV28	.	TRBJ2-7	TGTGCCAGCAGTTTAGACAGCCGCAGGGGCTACGAGCAGTACTTC	CASSLDSRRGYEQYF
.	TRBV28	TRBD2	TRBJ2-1	TGTGCCAGCTCGGGACTAGCGGGGTCGGACAATGAGCAGTTCTTC	CASSGLAGSDNEQFF